One sample yielded the 13 T cell receptor beta chains listed below, sequenced in a study of blood T cell repertoires in COVID-19 (dated by TCRdb to the early 2020s). The method was the immunoSEQ multiplex PCR assay. As stored in TCRdb, this immuneACCESS dataset retains in-frame rearrangements with V and J assigned. A fraction of the clones does not appear; measured against another copy, unresolved V genes explain less than half of the discrepancy, and the remainder lacks a known reason. The sample has approximately 170,000 clones on record, 88% of them singletons. In total, the top ten clones hold roughly 9% of the sample. Specimen: PBMCs or T cells enriched from blood (not recorded which). All receptors derive from a woman aged 18-35 years who had recovered from COVID-19.

This clone has a single count. The chain uses TRBV15 and TRBJ2-7; 8 positions match TRBD2. V dropped 0 bases and J dropped 3; count of bases not matched to a gene: 4. The germline gives CDR1 LNHNV, CDR2 YYDKDF (reference sequence). The CDR3 is 15 amino acids. CDR3 sequence reads: CATSRDLGTSYEQYF. CDR3 bases: TGTGCCACCAGCAGAGATCTTGGGACTAGCTACGAGCAGTACTTC.

In this sample, this clone turned up many times. The chain has TRBV20-1 and TRBJ1-1; 7 bases align to TRBD1. Germline lookup yields CDR1 DFQATT and CDR2 SNEGSKA (reference sequence). Trimming cost V 3 bases and J 4 bases; bases outside gene matches: 5. CDR3 size: 13 residues. The CDR3 spells CSASPGTATEAFF. DNA of the CDR3: TGCAGTGCTAGTCCCGGGACAGCCACTGAAGCTTTCTTT.

The chain has TRBV4-1 and TRBJ1-4; D is possibly TRBD1 (5 bases). This CDR3 contains 14 residues. Germline CDR1 is MGHRA and CDR2 is YSYEKL. V was shortened by 5 bases and J by 6 bases, with 13 bases between the two germline ends. Here the CDR3 DNA reads TGCGCCAGCAGCGGCGGGGGGATGGATGAAAAACTGTTTTTT. It is translated as CASSGGGMDEKLFF.

The chain combines TRBV19 with TRBJ2-3; tentatively, D is TRBD1 (6 bases). Germline CDR1 LNHDA, CDR2 SQIVND (reference sequence). CDR3 size: 14 residues. Deletions cut 5 bases from V and 2 bases from J, with 11 bases between. As DNA, the CDR3 is TGTGCCAGTAGTTTACAGGGTTCCACAGATACGCAGTATTTT. Residues: CASSLQGSTDTQYF.

The chain is built from TRBV5-4 and TRBJ1-1; weak D call: TRBD1 (6 bases). The CDR3 extends over 15 amino acids. V dropped 4 bases and J dropped 1 base, with 14 bases sitting between them. Looked up from germline, CDR1 is SGHNT and CDR2 is YYREEE (reference sequence). DNA of the CDR3: TGTGCCAGCAGCCCGGGCGGGGGCGGGAACACTGAAGCTTTCTTT. Translating gives CASSPGGGGNTEAFF. The whole variable domain, remainder taken from reference TRBV5-4 and TRBJ1-1, is ETGVTQSPTHLIKTRGQQVTLRCSSQSGHNTVSWYQQALGQGPQFIFQYYREEENGRGNFPPRFSGLQFPNYSSELNVNALELDDSALYLCASSPGGGGNTEAFFGQGTRLTVV.

The chain links TRBV11-2 to TRBJ2-7, with 8 bases identical to TRBD1. The CDR3 has 15 amino acids. Germline V gene data show CDR1 as SGHAT and CDR2 as FQNNGV. V lost 5 bases, J lost 3 bases, and 9 bases stayed unmatched. As DNA, the CDR3 is TGTGCCAGCAGCCAGACCGGGACAGGAGACTACGAGCAGTACTTC. It translates to CASSQTGTGDYEQYF.

The V gene is TRBV11-2, the J gene TRBJ2-5, with D maybe TRBD2 (5 bases). The V end was cut by 5 bases, the J end by 1 base, with 14 bases between. Germline CDR1 is SGHAT and CDR2 is FQNNGV. There are 15 residues in the CDR3. The CDR3 DNA reads TGTGCCAGCAGCCCCCGGGATAGGACCCAAGAGACCCAGTACTTC. Translating it yields CASSPRDRTQETQYF. Together with reference TRBV11-2 and TRBJ2-5, the CDR3 gives the full variable domain: EAGVAQSPRYKIIEKRQSVAFWCNPISGHATLYWYQQILGQGPKLLIQFQNNGVVDDSQLPKDRFSAERLKGVDSTLKIQPAKLEDSAVYLCASSPRDRTQETQYFGPGTRLLVL.

The chain recombines TRBV5-8 with TRBJ1-2; no definite D call. From germline, CDR1 is SGHTS and CDR2 YDEGEE. V shed 1 base and J shed 6 bases, with 13 bases lying between them. The CDR3 extends over 14 amino acids. CDR3 sequence reads: CASSLPLGVNGYTF. In nucleotides, the CDR3 is TGTGCCAGCAGCTTGCCTCTGGGAGTGAATGGCTACACCTTC. The complete variable domain, with remaining parts taken from reference TRBV5-8 and TRBJ1-2, reads EAGVTQSPTHLIKTRGQQATLRCSPISGHTSVYWYQQALGLGLQFLLWYDEGEERNRGNFPPRFSGRQFPNYSSELNVNALELEDSALYLCASSLPLGVNGYTFGSGTRLTVV.

The DNA for the CDR3 is TGTGCCAGCAGCTTCAACAGGAACACTGAAGCTTTCTTT. It specifies CASSFNRNTEAFF. This sequence joins TRBV11-2 and TRBJ1-1, with D unresolved. The ends were cut back, 3 bases at V and 1 base at J, with 6 bases in the middle. Germline-derived CDR1 and CDR2 are SGHAT and FQNNGV. The CDR3 totals 13 residues.

The chain recombines TRBV4-3 with TRBJ1-2; D is perhaps TRBD1 (6 bases). There are 16 residues in the CDR3. V shed 4 bases and J shed 5 bases, with 20 bases lying between them. Germline assignment: CDR1 LGHNA and CDR2 YSLEER. For the CDR3, the DNA is TGCGCCAGCAGCCGAAGCCGGGACACTTTGGGGTATGGCTACACCTTC. Encoded protein: CASSRSRDTLGYGYTF.

This sequence joins TRBV7-3 and TRBJ1-4; the D is unclear. The germline gives CDR1 SGHTA, CDR2 FQGTGA. V was clipped by 5 bases and J by 2 bases, with 15 bases between them. The CDR3 has 16 amino acids. Written as DNA, the CDR3 is TGTGCCAGCAGCCCCGTTGTCGGAGGCACTAATGAAAAACTGTTTTTT. This codes for CASSPVVGGTNEKLFF.

The V gene is TRBV24-1, the J gene TRBJ2-3; a possible D gene is TRBD2 (6 bases). The CDR3 sequence is 18 residues long. The germline gives CDR1 KGHDR, CDR2 SFDVKD. Deletions cut 4 bases from V and 0 bases from J, with 19 bases between. CDR3 nucleotides: TGTGCCACCAGTGACCCCGTCCGTAGCGGAGGTAGCACAGATACGCAGTATTTT. It is translated as CATSDPVRSGGSTDTQYF.

This clone came up a few times. J is TRBJ2-1 and V is TRBV7-3; no reliable D call. Germline V gives CDR1 SGHTA, CDR2 FQGTGA. Trimming took 5 bases from V and 4 from J, leaving 9 bases between them. This CDR3 contains 13 residues. The CDR3 is CASSLQQYNEQFF. The CDR3 nucleotides read TGTGCCAGCAGCCTTCAACAGTACAATGAGCAGTTCTTC.